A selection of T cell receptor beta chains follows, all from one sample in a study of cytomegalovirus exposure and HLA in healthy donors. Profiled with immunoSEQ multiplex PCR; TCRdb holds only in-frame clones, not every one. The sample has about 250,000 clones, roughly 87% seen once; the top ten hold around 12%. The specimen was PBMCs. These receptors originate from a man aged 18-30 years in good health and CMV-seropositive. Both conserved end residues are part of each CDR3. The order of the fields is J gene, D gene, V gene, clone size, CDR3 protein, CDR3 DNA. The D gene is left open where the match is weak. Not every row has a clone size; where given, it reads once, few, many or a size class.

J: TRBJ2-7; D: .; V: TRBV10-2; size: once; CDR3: CASSGGPYEQYF; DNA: TGCGCCAGCAGTGGGGGCCCTTACGAGCAGTACTTC
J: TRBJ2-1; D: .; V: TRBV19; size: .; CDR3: CAIRGPTERDEQFF; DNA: TGTGCCATTCGAGGGCCCACCGAGAGAGATGAGCAGTTCTTC
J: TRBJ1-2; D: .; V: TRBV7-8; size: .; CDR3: CASSPREGNYGYTF; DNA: TGTGCCAGCAGCCCAAGAGAAGGGAACTATGGCTACACCTTC
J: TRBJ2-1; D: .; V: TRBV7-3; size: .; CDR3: CASSLHSSYNEQFF; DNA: TGTGCCAGCAGCTTACACTCCTCATACAATGAGCAGTTCTTC
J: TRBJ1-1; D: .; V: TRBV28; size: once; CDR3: CASSLGNLYGDTEAFF; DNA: TGTGCCAGCAGTTTAGGGAATCTTTATGGGGACACTGAAGCTTTCTTT
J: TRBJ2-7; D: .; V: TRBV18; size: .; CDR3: CASSDYAGNEQYF; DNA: TGTGCCAGCTCAGATTACGCCGGGAACGAGCAGTACTTC
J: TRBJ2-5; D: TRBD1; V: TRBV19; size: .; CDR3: CASSQQGLETQYF; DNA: TGTGCCAGTAGTCAACAGGGGTTGGAGACCCAGTACTTC
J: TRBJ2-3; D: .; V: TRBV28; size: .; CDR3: CASSRVETTDTQYF; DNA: TGTGCCAGCAGCCGGGTAGAAACCACAGATACGCAGTATTTT
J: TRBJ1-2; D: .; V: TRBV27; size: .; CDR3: CASSLSAAGYIRGYTF; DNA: TGTGCCAGCAGTCTAAGCGCGGCAGGGTATATACGGGGCTACACCTTC
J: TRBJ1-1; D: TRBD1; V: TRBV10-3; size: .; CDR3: CAIRGTGPNTEAFF; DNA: TGTGCCATCAGGGGGACAGGCCCTAACACTGAAGCTTTCTTT
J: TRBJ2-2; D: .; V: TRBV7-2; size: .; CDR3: CASSWGRDANTGELFF; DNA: TGTGCCAGCAGCTGGGGTAGGGATGCGAACACCGGGGAGCTGTTTTTT
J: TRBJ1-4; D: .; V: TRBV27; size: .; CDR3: CATRYGGDEKLFF; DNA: TGTGCCACTAGATACGGCGGGGATGAAAAACTGTTTTTT
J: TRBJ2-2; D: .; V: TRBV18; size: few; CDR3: CASSRGGELFF; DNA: TGTGCCAGCTCACGGGGCGGGGAGCTGTTTTTT
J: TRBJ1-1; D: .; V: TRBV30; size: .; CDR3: CAWSHGGWTEAFF; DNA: TGTGCCTGGAGTCACGGGGGTTGGACTGAAGCTTTCTTT
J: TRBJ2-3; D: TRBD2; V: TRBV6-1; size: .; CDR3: CASSEYTSGRIDTQYF; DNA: TGTGCCAGCAGTGAATATACTAGCGGGAGAATAGATACGCAGTATTTT
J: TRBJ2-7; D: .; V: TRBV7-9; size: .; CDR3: CASSFRYEQYF; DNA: TGTGCCAGCAGCTTTCGCTACGAGCAGTACTTC
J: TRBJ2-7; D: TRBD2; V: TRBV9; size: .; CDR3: CASSPSTGGFYEQYF; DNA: TGTGCCAGCAGCCCATCGACCGGGGGGTTTTACGAGCAGTACTTC
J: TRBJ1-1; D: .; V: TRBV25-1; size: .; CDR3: CASSEWDNTNTEAFF; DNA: TGTGCCAGCAGTGAGTGGGACAACACGAACACTGAAGCTTTCTTT
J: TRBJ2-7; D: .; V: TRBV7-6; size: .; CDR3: CASSVGTVDPYEQYF; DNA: TGTGCCAGCAGCGTCGGGACGGTCGACCCCTACGAGCAGTACTTC
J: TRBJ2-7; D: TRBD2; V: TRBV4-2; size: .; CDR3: CASSLPGTSIYEQYF; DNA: TGTGCCAGCAGCTTACCCGGGACTAGTATTTACGAGCAGTACTTC
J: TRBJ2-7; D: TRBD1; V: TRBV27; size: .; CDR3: CASRPGTRGSGEQYF; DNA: TGTGCCAGCAGGCCTGGGACCAGGGGGTCTGGGGAGCAGTACTTC